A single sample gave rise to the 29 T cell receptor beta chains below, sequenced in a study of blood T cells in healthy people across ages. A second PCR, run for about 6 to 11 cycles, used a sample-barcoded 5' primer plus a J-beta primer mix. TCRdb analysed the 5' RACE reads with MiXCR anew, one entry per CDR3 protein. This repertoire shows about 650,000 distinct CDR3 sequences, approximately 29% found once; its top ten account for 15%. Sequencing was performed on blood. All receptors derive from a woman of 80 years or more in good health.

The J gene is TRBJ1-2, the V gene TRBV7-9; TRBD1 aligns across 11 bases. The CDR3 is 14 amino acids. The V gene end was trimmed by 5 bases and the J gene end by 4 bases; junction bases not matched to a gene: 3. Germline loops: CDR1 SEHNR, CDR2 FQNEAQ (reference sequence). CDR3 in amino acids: CASSRGQGVYGYTF. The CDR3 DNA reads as TGTGCCAGCAGCAGGGGACAGGGGGTCTATGGCTACACCTTC.

CDR3 nucleotide sequence: TGTGCCAGCAGCCACGAAGGACGGCTCCTCGATGAAGCTTTCTTT. It yields the protein CASSHEGRLLDEAFF. This chain uses TRBV4-2 with TRBJ1-1; no firm D call. This CDR3 is built from 15 residues. Per germline, CDR1 LGHNA and CDR2 YNFKEQ. V shed 3 bases and J shed 7 bases, with 18 bases lying between them.

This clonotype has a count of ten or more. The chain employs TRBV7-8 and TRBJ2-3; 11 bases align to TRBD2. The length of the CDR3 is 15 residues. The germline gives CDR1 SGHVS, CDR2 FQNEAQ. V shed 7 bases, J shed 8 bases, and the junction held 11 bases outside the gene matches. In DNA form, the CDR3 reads TGTGCCAGCATCCAGGACGGGACTAGCGGCGGTACGCAGTATTTT. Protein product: CASIQDGTSGGTQYF. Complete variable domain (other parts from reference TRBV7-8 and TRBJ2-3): GAGVSQSPRYKVAKRGQDVALRCDPISGHVSLFWYQQALGQGPEFLTYFQNEAQLDKSGLPSDRFFAERPEGSVSTLKIQRTQQEDSAVYLCASIQDGTSGGTQYFGPGTRLTVL.

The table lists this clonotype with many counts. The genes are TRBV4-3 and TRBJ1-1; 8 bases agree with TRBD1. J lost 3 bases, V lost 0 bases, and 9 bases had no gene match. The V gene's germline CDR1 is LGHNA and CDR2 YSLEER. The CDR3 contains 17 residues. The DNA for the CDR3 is TGCGCCAGCAGCCAAGATCCCCCAGGGGGCTATTACACTGAAGCTTTCTTT. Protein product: CASSQDPPGGYYTEAFF.

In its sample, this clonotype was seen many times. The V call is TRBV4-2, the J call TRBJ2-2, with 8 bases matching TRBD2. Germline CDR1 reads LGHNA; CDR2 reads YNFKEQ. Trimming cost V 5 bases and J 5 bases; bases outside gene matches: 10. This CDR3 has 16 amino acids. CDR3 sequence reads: CASSARGASGTGELFF. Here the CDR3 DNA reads TGTGCCAGCAGCGCCCGAGGCGCTAGCGGGACCGGGGAGCTGTTTTTT.

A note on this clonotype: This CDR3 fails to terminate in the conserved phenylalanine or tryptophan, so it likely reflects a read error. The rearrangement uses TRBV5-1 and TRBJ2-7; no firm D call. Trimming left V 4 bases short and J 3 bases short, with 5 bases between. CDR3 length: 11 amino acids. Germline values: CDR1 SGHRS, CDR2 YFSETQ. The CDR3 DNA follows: TGCGCCAGCAGCGCGCTCTACGAGCAGTACTAC. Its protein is CASSALYEQYY.

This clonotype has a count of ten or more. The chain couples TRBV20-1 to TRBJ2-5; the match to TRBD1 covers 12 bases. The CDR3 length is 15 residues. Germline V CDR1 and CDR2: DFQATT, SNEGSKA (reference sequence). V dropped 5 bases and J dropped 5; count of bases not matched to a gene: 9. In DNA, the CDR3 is TGCAGTGCTGAGGGGGACAGGGGGCGAGGGGAGACCCAGTACTTC. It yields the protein CSAEGDRGRGETQYF.

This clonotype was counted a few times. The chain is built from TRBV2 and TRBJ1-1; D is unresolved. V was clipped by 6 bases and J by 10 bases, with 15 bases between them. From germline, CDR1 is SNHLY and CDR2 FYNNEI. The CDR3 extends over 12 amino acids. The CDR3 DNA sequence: TGTGCCAGCAGATTTATGTCGGACCGAGCTTTCTTT. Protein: CASRFMSDRAFF.

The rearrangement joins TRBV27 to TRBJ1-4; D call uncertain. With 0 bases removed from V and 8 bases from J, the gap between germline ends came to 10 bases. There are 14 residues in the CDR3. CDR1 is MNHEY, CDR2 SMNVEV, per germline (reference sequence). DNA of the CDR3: TGTGCCAGCAGTTTATCCCAGGCAGCCGAAAAACTGTTTTTT. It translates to CASSLSQAAEKLFF.

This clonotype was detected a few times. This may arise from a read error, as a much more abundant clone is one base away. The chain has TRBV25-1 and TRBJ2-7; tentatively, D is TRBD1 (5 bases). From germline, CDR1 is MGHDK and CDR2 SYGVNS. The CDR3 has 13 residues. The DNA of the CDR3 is TGTGCCAGCAGGGAATCGACAGCCTACGAGCAGTACTTC. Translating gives CASRESTAYEQYF.

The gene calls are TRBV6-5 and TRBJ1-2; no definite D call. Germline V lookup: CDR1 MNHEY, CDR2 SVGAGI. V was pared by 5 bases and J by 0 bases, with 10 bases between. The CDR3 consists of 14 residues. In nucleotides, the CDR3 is TGTGCCAGCAGTCCCAGGCCCTCTAACTATGGCTACACCTTC. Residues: CASSPRPSNYGYTF.

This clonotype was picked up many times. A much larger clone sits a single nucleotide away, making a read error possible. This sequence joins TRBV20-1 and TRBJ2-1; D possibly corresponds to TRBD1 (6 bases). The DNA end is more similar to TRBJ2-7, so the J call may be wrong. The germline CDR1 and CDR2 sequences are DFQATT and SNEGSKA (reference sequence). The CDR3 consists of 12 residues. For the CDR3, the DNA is TGCAGTGCCCGGGACACCTACAATGAGCAGTACTTC. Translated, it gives CSARDTYNEQYF.

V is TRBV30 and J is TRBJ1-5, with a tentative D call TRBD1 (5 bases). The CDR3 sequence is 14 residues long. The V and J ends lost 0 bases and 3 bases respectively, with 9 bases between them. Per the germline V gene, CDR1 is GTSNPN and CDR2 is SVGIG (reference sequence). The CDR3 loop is CAWSVTGPNQPQHF. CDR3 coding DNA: TGTGCCTGGAGTGTAACGGGACCCAATCAGCCCCAGCATTTT.

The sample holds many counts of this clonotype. For the CDR3, the DNA is TGTGCCAGCAGTTACAGGCAGGCCACAGATACGCAGTATTTT. It encodes CASSYRQATDTQYF. The chain combines TRBV6-5 with TRBJ2-3; D call uncertain. Deletions cut 2 bases from V and 2 bases from J, with 8 bases between. Germline V gene lookup returns CDR1 MNHEY and CDR2 SVGAGI. The CDR3 runs 14 residues.

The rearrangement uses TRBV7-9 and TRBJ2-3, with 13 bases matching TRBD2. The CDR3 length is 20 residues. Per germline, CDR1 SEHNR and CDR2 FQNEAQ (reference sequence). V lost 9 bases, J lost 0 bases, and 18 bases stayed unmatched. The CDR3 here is CASGPRTSGGLYPSTDTQYF. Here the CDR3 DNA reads TGTGCCAGTGGCCCAAGGACTAGCGGGGGCCTTTATCCTAGCACAGATACGCAGTATTTT.

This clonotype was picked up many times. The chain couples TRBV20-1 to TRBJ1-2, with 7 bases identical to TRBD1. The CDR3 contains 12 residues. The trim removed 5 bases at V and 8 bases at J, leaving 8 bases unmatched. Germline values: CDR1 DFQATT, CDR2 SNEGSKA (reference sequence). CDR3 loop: CSAREGAMGYTF. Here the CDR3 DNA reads TGCAGTGCTCGGGAGGGGGCTATGGGCTACACCTTC.

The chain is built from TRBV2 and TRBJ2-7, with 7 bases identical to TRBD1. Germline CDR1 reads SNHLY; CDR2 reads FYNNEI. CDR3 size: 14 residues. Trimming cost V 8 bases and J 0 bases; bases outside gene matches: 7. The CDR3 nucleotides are TGTGCCAGCCAGGGGGATCATTCCTCCTACGAGCAGTACTTC. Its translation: CASQGDHSSYEQYF. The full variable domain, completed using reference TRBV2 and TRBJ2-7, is EPEVTQTPSHQVTQMGQEVILRCVPISNHLYFYWYRQILGQKVEFLVSFYNNEISEKSEIFDDQFSVERPDGSNFTLKIRSTKLEDSAMYFCASQGDHSSYEQYFGPGTRLTVT.

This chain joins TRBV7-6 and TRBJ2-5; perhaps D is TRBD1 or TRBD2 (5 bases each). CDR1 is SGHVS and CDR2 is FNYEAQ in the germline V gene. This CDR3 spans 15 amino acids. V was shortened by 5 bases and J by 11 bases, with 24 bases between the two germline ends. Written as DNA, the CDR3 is TGTGCCAGCAGCCCCTCGGGACGAGGGAAAGGGGAGCAGTACTTC. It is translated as CASSPSGRGKGEQYF.

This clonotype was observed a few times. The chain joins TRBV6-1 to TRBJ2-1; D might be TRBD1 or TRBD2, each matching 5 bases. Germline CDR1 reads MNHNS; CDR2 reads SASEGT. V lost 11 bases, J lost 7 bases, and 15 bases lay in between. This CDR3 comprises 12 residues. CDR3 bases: TGTGCCGGCTTGTCCGGGACGAATGAGCAGTTCTTC. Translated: CAGLSGTNEQFF.

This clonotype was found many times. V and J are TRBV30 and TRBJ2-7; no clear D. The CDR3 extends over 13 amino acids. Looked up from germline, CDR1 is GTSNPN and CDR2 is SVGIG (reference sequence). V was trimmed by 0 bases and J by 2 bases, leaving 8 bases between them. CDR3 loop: CAWSVGLTYEQYF. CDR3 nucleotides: TGTGCCTGGAGTGTAGGGTTAACCTACGAGCAGTACTTC.

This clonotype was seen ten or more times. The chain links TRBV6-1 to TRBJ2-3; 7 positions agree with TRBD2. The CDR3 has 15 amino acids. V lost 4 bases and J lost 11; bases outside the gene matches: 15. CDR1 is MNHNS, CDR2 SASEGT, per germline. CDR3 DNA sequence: TGTGCCAGCAGTGGCACCGGGACTACATTATACGGGCAGTATTTT. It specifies CASSGTGTTLYGQYF.

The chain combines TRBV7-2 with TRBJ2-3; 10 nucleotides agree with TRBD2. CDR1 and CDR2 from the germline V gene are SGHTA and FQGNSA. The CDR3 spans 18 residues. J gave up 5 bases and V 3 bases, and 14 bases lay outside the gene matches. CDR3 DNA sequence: TGTGCCAGCAGCTTTTCACCCCCTAGCGGGGGTCCGTTAGATACGCAGTATTTT. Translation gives CASSFSPPSGGPLDTQYF. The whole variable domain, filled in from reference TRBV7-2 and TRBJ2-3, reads GAGVSQSPSNKVTEKGKDVELRCDPISGHTALYWYRQSLGQGLEFLIYFQGNSAPDKSGLPSDRFSAERTGGSVSTLTIQRTQQEDSAVYLCASSFSPPSGGPLDTQYFGPGTRLTVL.

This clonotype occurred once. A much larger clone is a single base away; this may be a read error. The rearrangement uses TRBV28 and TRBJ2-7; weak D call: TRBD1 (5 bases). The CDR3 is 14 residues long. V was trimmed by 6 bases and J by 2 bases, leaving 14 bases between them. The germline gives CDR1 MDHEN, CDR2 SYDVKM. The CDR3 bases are TGTGCCAGCAGGGGGCCCGCCCCGACCTACGAGCAGTACTTC. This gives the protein CASRGPAPTYEQYF.

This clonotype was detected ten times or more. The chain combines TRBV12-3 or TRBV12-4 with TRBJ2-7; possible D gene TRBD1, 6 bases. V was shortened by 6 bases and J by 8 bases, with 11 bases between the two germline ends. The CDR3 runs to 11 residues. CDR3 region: CASRLGHQQYF. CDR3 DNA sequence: TGTGCCAGCAGGTTGGGACACCAGCAGTACTTC.

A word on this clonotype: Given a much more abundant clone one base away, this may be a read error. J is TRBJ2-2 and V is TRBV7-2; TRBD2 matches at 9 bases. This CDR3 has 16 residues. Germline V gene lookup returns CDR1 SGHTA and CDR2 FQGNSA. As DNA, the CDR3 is TGTGCCAGCGGCTTAGGAGCGGGGGGATTCATCGGGGAGCTGTTTTTT. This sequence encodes CASGLGAGGFIGELFF.

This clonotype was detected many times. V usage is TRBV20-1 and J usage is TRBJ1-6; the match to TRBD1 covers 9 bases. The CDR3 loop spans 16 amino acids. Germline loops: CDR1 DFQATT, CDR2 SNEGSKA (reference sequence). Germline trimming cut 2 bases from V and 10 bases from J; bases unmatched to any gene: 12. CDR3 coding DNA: TGCAGTGCTAGACTCCCGGGACAGGGAGGAGGATCACCCCTCCACTTT. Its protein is CSARLPGQGGGSPLHF.

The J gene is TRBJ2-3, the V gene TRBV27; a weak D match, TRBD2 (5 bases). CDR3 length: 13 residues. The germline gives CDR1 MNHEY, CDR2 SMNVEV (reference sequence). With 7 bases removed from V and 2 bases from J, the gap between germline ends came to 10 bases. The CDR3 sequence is CASTDRDTDTQYF. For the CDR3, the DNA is TGTGCCAGCACCGACCGGGACACAGATACGCAGTATTTT.

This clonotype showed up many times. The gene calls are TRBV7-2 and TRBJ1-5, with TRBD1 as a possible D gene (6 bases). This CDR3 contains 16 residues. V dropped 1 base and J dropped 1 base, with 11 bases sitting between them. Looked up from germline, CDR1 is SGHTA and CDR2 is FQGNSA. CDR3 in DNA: TGTGCCAGCAGCTTAGACGGCAGGGGAAGCAATCAGCCCCAGCATTTT. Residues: CASSLDGRGSNQPQHF.

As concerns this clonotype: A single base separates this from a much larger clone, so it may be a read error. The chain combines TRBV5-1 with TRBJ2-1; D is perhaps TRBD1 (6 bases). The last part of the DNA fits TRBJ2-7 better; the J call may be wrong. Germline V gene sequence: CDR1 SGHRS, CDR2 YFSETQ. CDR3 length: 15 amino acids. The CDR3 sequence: CASDSGTHNYNEQYF. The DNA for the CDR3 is TGCGCCAGCGATTCTGGGACACACAACTACAATGAGCAGTACTTC.